The clone carrying this T cell receptor (beta chain) was picked up many times. The sample is drawn from a study of T-cell reconstitution after alpha-beta-depleted transplantation in children. During its preparation, the TCRbeta library received unique molecular identifiers. TCRdb used MiXCR to reprocess the PCR reads, holding one entry per CDR3 protein. The sample shows a few hundred thousand distinct CDR3 sequences, about an eighth of them seen only once. V dropped 7 bases and J dropped 2 bases, with 15 bases sitting between them. The CDR3 runs 15 residues. The material was PBMCs, obtained from the stem cell graft. The chain employs TRBV12-3 or TRBV12-4 and TRBJ1-3; weak D call: TRBD1 (5 bases). This TCR came from a human donor who donated a stem cell graft to a child with Fanconi anemia. The CDR3 DNA reads TGTGCCAGCACCCAGGGCGGGGGGACTGGAAACACCATATATTTT. Amino acid sequence: CASTQGGGTGNTIYF.